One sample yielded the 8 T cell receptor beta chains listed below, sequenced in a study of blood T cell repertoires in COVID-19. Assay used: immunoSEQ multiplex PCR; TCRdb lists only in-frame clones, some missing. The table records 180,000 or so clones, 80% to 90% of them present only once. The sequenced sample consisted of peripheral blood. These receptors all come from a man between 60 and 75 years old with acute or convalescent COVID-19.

The CDR3 DNA sequence: TGCAGCGGGACCAGGGGTGTTGGCCAAGAGACCCAGTACTTC. This encodes CSGTRGVGQETQYF. The chain has TRBV29-1 and TRBJ2-5, with D possibly matching TRBD1 (6 bases). The CDR3 has 14 amino acids. CDR1 SQVTM and CDR2 ANQGSEA come from the germline V gene. V was clipped by 7 bases and J by 1 base, with 16 bases between them.

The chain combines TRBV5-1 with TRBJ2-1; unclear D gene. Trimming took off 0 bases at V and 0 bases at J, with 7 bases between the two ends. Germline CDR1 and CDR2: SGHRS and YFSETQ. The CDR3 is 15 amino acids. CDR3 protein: CASSLARNSYNEQFF. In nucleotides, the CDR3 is TGCGCCAGCAGCTTGGCCAGAAACTCCTACAATGAGCAGTTCTTC.

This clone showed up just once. The CDR3 DNA reads as TGTGCCAGCAGGAGGGACAGGGGCAATCAGCCCCAGCATTTT. This codes for CASRRDRGNQPQHF. This rearrangement joins TRBV6-5 to TRBJ1-5, with TRBD1 matching over 9 bases. This CDR3 spans 14 amino acids. With V trimmed by 6 bases and J by 2 bases, 2 bases remained unmatched. Per germline, CDR1 MNHEY and CDR2 SVGAGI.

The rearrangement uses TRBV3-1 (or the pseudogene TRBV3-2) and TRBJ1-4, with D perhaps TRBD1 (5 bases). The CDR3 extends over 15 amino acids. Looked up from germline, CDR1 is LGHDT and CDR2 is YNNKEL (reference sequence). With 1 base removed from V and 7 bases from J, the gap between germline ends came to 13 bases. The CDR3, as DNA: TGTGCCAGCAGCCAAGTCCCCTCGGGGGTTGAAAAACTGTTTTTT. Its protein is CASSQVPSGVEKLFF.

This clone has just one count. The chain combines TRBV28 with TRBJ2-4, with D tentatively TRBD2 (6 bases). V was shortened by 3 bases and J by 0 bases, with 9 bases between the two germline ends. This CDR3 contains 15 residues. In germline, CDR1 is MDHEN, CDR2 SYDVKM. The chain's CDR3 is CASSFSGVAKNIQYF. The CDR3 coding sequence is TGTGCCAGCAGTTTCTCGGGGGTAGCCAAAAACATTCAGTACTTC.

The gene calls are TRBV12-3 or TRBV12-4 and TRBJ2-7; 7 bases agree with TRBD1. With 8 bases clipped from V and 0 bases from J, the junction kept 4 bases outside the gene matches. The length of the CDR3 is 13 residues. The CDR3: CASRRDSSYEQYF. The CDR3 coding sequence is TGTGCCAGCCGCCGGGACAGCTCCTACGAGCAGTACTTC.

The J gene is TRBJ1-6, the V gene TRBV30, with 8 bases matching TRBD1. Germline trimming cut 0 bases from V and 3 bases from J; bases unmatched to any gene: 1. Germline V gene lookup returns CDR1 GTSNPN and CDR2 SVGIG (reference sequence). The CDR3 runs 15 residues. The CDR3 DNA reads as TGTGCCTGGAGTGTCACAGGGGGCTATAATTCACCCCTCCACTTT. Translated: CAWSVTGGYNSPLHF.

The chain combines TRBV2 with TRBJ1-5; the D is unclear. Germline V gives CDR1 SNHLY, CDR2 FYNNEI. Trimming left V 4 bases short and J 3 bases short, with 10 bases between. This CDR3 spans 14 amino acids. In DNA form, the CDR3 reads TGTGCCAGCAGTGGACCCACTACCAATCAGCCCCAGCATTTT. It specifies CASSGPTTNQPQHF.